This T cell receptor beta chain came from a study of cytomegalovirus exposure and HLA in healthy donors. Regarding this clone: Its antigen is currently unknown. This sample also contains other DNA sequences that code for the same CDR3.

V shed 3 bases and J 5 bases; nucleotides not matched to a gene: 6. This CDR3 is built from 13 residues. Germline CDR1 and CDR2: GTSNPN and SVGIG (reference sequence). PCR was performed using 60 Vbeta and 13 Jbeta primers. Repertoires were generated with immunoSEQ multiplex PCR, while TCRdb's copy carries only in-frame clones and drops some. The sample has about 170,000 clones, more than 60% seen once. Study-level points and caveats: A later look showed TCR association rates differing by HLA locus, highest for DRB1 and lowest for HLA-C. The authors considered a cluster of highly shared sequence variants likely to be a sequencing artifact. Later on, a genetic analysis was performed. It linked a missense variant in DCLRE1C with V- and J-gene trimming of TCR beta. Using the classifier, cytomegalovirus status was reportedly diagnosed with high specificity and sensitivity.

The receptor was derived from a woman aged 50 to 60 in good health and CMV-seropositive. V and J are TRBV30 and TRBJ2-5; TRBD2 agrees at 7 bases. The sequencing sample was made of PBMCs. This CDR3 is CAWRGGARETQYF. The CDR3 coding sequence is TGTGCCTGGAGGGGAGGGGCGCGGGAGACCCAGTACTTC.